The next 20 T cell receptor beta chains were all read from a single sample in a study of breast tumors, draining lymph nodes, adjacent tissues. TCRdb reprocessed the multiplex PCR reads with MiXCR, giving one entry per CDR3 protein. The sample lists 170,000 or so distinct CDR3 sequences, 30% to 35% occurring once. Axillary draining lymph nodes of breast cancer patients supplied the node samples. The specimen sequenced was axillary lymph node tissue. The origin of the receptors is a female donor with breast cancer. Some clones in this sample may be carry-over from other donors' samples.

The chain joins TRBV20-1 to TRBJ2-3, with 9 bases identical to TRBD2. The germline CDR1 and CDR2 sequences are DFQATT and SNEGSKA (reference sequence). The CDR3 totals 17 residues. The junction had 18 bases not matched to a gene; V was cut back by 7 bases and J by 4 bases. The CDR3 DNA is TGCAGTGGCCGTAGCAGCTTAGTAGCGGGAGAGGCAGATACGCAGTATTTT. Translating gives CSGRSSLVAGEADTQYF.

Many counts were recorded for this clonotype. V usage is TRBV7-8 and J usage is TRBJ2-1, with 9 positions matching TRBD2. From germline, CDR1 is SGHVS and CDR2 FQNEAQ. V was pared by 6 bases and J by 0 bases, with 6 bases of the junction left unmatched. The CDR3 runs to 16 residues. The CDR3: CASSSGSSASYNEQFF. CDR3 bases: TGTGCCAGCAGTAGCGGGAGCTCAGCCTCCTACAATGAGCAGTTCTTC.

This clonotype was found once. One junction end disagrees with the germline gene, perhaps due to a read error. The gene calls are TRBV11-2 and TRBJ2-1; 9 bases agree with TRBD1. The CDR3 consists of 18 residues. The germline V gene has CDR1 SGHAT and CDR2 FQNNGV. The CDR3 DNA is TGTGCCAACAGCCTCGGACCAACAGGGGGCACTGGTTTAAATGAGCAGTTCTTC. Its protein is CANSLGPTGGTGLNEQFF.

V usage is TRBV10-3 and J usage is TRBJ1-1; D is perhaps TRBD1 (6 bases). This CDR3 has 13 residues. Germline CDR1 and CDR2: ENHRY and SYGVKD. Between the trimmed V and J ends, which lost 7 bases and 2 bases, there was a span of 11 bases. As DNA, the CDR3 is TGTGCCATCACCTTGGACAGAAACACTGAAGCTTTCTTT. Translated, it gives CAITLDRNTEAFF.

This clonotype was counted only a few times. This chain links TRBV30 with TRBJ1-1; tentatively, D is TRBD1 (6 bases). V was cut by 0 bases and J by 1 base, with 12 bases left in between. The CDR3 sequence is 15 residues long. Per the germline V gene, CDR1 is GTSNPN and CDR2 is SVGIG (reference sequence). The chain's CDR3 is CAWSVRGQTNTEAFF. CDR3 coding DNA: TGTGCCTGGAGTGTACGCGGACAGACGAACACTGAAGCTTTCTTT. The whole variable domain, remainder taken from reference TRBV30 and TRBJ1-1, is SQTIHQWPATLVQPVGSPLSLECTVEGTSNPNLYWYRQAAGRGLQLLFYSVGIGQISSEVPQNLSASRPQDRQFILSSKKLLLSDSGFYLCAWSVRGQTNTEAFFGQGTRLTVV.

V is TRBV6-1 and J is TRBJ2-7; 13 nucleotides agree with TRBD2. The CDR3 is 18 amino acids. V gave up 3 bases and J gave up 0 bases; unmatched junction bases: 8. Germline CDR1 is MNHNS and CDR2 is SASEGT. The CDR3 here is CASSDGGLAGDRSYEQYF. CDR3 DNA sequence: TGTGCCAGCAGTGATGGAGGACTAGCGGGAGACCGCTCCTACGAGCAGTACTTC.

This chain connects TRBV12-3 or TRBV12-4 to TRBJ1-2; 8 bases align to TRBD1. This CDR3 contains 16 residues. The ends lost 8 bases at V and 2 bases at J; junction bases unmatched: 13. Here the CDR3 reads CASSATGVPLNYGYTF. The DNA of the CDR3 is TGTGCCAGCTCTGCGACAGGGGTCCCCTTGAACTATGGCTACACCTTC.

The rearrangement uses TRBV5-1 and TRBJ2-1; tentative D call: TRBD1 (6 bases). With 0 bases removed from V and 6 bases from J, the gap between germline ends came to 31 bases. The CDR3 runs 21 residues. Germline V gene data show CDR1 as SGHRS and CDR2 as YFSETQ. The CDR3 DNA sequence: TGCGCCAGCAGCTTGGAACAGGGCAGTCATATCTATGGCTACACCTTCAATGAGCAGTTCTTC. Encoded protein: CASSLEQGSHIYGYTFNEQFF.

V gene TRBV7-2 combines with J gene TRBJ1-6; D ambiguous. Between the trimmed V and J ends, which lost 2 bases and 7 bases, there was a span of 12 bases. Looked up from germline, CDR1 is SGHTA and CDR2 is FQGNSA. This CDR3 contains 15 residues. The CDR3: CASSLQTGKNSPLHF. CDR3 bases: TGTGCCAGCAGCTTACAGACTGGGAAGAATTCACCCCTCCACTTT.

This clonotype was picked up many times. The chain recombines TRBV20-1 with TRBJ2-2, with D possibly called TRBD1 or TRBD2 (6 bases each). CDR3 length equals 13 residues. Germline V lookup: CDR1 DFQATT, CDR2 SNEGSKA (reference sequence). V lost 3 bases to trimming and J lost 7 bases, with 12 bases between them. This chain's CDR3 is CSARGGENGELFF. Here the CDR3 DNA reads TGCAGTGCTAGGGGGGGCGAAAACGGGGAGCTGTTTTTT.

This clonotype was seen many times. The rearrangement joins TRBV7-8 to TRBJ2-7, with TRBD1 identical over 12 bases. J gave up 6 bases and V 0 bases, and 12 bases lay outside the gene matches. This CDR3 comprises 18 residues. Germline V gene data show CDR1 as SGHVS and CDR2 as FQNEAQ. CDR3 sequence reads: CASSLALWDRGRLTEQYF. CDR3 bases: TGTGCCAGCAGCTTAGCGCTTTGGGACAGGGGGCGCTTAACCGAGCAGTACTTC.

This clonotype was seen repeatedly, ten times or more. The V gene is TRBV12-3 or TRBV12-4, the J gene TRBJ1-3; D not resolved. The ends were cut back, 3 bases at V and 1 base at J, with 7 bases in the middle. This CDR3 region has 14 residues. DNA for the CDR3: TGTGCCAGCAGTTTTTTGGCGTCTGGAAACACCATATATTTT. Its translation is CASSFLASGNTIYF.

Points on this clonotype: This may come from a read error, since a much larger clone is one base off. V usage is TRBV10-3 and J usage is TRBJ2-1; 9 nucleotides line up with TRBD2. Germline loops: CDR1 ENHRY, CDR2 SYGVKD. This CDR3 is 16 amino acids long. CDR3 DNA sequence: TGTGCCATCAGGAAAACGCGGGGGGGGTCCGGGCATGAGCGGTTCTTC. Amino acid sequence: CAIRKTRGGSGHERFF.

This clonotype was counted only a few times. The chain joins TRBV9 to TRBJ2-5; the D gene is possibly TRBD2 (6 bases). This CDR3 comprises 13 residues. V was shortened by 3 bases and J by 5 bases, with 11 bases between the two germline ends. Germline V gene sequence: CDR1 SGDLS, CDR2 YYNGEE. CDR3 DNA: TGTGCCAGCAGCGGGAGGGCCGGGGAGACCCAGTACTTC. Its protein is CASSGRAGETQYF.

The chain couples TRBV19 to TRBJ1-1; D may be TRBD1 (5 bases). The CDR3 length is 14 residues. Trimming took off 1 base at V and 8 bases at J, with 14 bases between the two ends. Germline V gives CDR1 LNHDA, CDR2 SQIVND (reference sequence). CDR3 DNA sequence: TGTGCCAGTAGTATAGGGGGCGGGGGTAGAGAAGCTTTCTTT. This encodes CASSIGGGGREAFF.

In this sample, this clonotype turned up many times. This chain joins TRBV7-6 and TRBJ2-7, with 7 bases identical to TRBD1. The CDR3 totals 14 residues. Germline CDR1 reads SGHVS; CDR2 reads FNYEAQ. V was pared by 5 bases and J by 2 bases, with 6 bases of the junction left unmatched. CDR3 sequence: CASSPRQGTYEQYF. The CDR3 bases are TGTGCCAGCAGCCCCAGACAGGGAACCTACGAGCAGTACTTC.

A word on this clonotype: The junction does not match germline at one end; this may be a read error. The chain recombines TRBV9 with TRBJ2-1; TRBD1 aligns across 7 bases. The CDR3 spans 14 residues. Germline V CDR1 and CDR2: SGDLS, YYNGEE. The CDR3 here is CASNRGQSYNEQSF. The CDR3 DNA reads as TGTGCCAGCAACAGGGGACAGTCATACAATGAGCAGTCCTTC.

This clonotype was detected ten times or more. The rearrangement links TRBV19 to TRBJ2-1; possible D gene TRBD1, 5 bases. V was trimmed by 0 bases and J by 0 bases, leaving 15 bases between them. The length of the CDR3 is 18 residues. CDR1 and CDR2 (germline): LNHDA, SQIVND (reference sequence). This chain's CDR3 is CASSIDGAADSSYNEQFF. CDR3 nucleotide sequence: TGTGCCAGTAGTATAGATGGGGCAGCCGACAGCTCCTACAATGAGCAGTTCTTC.

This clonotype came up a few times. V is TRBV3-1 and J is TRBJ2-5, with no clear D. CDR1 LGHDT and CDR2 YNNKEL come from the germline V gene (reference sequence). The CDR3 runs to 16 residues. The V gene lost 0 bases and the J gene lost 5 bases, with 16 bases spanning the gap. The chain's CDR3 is CASSQEVGHTRETQYF. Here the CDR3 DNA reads TGTGCCAGCAGCCAAGAGGTAGGCCACACGAGGGAGACCCAGTACTTC.

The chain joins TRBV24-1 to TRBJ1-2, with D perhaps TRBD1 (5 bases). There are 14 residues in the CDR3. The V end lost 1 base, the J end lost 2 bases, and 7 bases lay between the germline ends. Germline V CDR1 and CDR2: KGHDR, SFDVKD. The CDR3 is CATSDFGGNYGYTF. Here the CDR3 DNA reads TGTGCCACCAGTGATTTTGGGGGAAACTATGGCTACACCTTC.